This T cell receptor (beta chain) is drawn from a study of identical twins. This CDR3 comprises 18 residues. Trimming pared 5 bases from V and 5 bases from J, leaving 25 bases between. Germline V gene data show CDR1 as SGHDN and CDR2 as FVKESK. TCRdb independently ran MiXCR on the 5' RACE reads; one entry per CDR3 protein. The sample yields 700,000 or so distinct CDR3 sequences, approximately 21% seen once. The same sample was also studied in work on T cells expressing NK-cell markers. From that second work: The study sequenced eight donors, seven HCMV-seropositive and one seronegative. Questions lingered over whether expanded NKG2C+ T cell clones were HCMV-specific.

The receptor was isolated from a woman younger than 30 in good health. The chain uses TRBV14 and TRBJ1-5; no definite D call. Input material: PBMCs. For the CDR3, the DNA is TGTGCCAGCAGCGCCTTCGCCCGTCGCGCAGGTCACTATCAGCCCCAGCATTTT. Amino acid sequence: CASSAFARRAGHYQPQHF.